The 26 T cell receptor beta chains below come from one sample, sequenced in a study of CD8 T cells in ankylosing spondylitis listed by TCRdb under 2017. The library relied on 5' RACE. The instrument was an Illumina HiSeq 2500. TCRdb reprocessed the public reads (quality trimming at Q25 with fastp, clone calling with MiXCR) and kept in-frame beta chains. Rows with one shared CDR3 protein collapse into an entry with the most common genes and DNA. The sample data list 200,000 to 300,000 distinct CDR3 sequences, and under 12% of these were observed just once. Together, the top ten hold 2.6% of the sample. Material: blood, either unsorted or a sorted T cell fraction (not recorded which). These receptors all stem from a male donor with ankylosing spondylitis or in good health (not recorded which).

This clonotype was seen ten or more times. The chain recombines TRBV30 with TRBJ2-7; tentatively, D is TRBD2 (5 bases). V lost 3 bases and J lost 0, with 9 bases in between. The CDR3 is made up of 13 amino acids. Germline V gene lookup returns CDR1 GTSNPN and CDR2 SVGIG (reference sequence). The CDR3 region has the DNA TGTGCCTGGAGCGCTGGACTCTCCTACGAGCAGTACTTC. It translates to CAWSAGLSYEQYF.

Concerning this clonotype: This may stem from a read error, because a much larger clone lies one nucleotide away. This CDR3 reads CAASRDPDIQYF. In DNA form, the CDR3 reads TGTGCCGCCAGCAGAGATCCGGACATTCAGTACTTC. V usage is TRBV15 and J usage is TRBJ2-4; D gene uncertain. Germline assignment: CDR1 LNHNV and CDR2 YYDKDF (reference sequence). This CDR3 contains 12 residues.

This clonotype was recorded a few times. The V call is TRBV27, the J call TRBJ1-5, with 7 positions matching TRBD1. Germline CDR1 is MNHEY and CDR2 is SMNVEV (reference sequence). This CDR3 has 16 amino acids. J gave up 1 base and V 5 bases, and 8 bases lay outside the gene matches. CDR3 amino acids: CASSPLWGQSNQPQHF. The CDR3 region has the DNA TGTGCCAGCAGTCCCCTCTGGGGACAGAGCAATCAGCCCCAGCATTTT.

This clonotype was recorded a few times. A single base separates this from a much larger clone, so it may be a read error. The chain employs TRBV3-1 and TRBJ2-1, with 11 bases that match TRBD2. There are 15 residues in the CDR3. CDR1 and CDR2 from the germline V gene are LGHDT and YNNKEL (reference sequence). The DNA for the CDR3 is TGTGCCAGCAGCCAAGATGCTAGCGGGGGGAATGGGCAGTTCTTC. It encodes CASSQDASGGNGQFF.

This clonotype was seen ten or more times. The rearrangement joins TRBV18 to TRBJ1-5; perhaps TRBD1 as D (6 bases). The CDR3 spans 15 residues. Trimming stripped 5 bases from V and 5 bases from J, with 16 bases between. Looked up from germline, CDR1 is KGHSH and CDR2 is LQKENI. The CDR3 protein is CASSTVGAGDQPQHF. DNA of the CDR3: TGTGCCAGCTCAACCGTGGGGGCAGGTGATCAGCCCCAGCATTTT.

This clonotype was picked up many times. The chain has TRBV7-2 and TRBJ1-2; TRBD1 might be the D (6 bases). Trimming removed 5 bases from V and 7 bases from J, with 20 bases in between. CDR3 size: 15 residues. Germline CDR1 and CDR2: SGHTA and FQGNSA. CDR3 in amino acids: CASSLEGRGRGGYTF. DNA of the CDR3: TGTGCCAGCAGCCTAGAAGGGCGGGGGCGCGGTGGCTACACCTTC.

The chain joins TRBV6-5 to TRBJ1-2; no reliable D call. V was clipped by 0 bases and J by 8 bases, with 10 bases between them. Germline values: CDR1 MNHEY, CDR2 SVGAGI. The CDR3 is made up of 13 amino acids. As DNA, the CDR3 is TGTGCCAGCAGTTACTCAGGAGGCTCCGGCTACACCTTC. This encodes CASSYSGGSGYTF.

This clonotype came up many times. The CDR3 DNA follows: TGTGCCAGCAGCAAAGAGGTCCAGACACCCTCCTACGAGCAGTACTTC. This sequence encodes CASSKEVQTPSYEQYF. The genes are TRBV21-1 and TRBJ2-7. TRBV21-1 is described as a pseudogene. The CDR3 consists of 16 residues.

This clonotype was picked up many times. The chain couples TRBV30 to TRBJ2-7, with D tentatively TRBD1 or TRBD2 (5 bases each). V gave up 8 bases and J gave up 2 bases, with 16 bases separating them. The CDR3 has 13 residues. Per germline, CDR1 GTSNPN and CDR2 SVGIG (reference sequence). The CDR3 reads CAGSEGNTYEQYF. The DNA for the CDR3 is TGTGCCGGTTCCGAGGGGAACACCTACGAGCAGTACTTC.

In this sample, this clonotype turned up many times. V is TRBV20-1 and J is TRBJ1-2; a possible D gene is TRBD1 (6 bases). Trimming cost V 6 bases and J 2 bases, with 16 bases left between them. CDR1 is DFQATT, CDR2 SNEGSKA, per germline (reference sequence). The CDR3 is made up of 14 amino acids. CDR3 region: CSATGGGANYGYTF. The CDR3, as DNA: TGCAGTGCCACCGGGGGGGGGGCGAACTATGGCTACACCTTC.

V and J are TRBV20-1 and TRBJ2-5; 13 nucleotides align to TRBD2. The trim removed 0 bases at V and 5 bases at J, leaving 3 bases unmatched. CDR1 and CDR2 from the germline V gene are DFQATT and SNEGSKA (reference sequence). The CDR3 is made up of 15 amino acids. In DNA form, the CDR3 reads TGCAGTGCTAGAGATACTAGCGGGGGGGCTGAGACCCAGTACTTC. It is translated as CSARDTSGGAETQYF.

This clonotype was counted at least ten times. The V gene is TRBV30, the J gene TRBJ1-1, with D unclear. Germline V gene lookup returns CDR1 GTSNPN and CDR2 SVGIG (reference sequence). The CDR3 has 15 amino acids. V lost 2 bases to trimming and J lost 0 bases, with 13 bases between them. CDR3: CAWSWQRIMNTEAFF. Written as DNA, the CDR3 is TGTGCCTGGAGTTGGCAGCGAATAATGAACACTGAAGCTTTCTTT.

This clonotype came up a few times. J is TRBJ1-1 and V is TRBV29-1; D is unclear. Trimming took off 4 bases at V and 6 bases at J, with 6 bases between the two ends. The V gene's germline CDR1 is SQVTM and CDR2 ANQGSEA. The CDR3 contains 10 residues. CDR3 in amino acids: CSVGAAEAFF. The CDR3 DNA is TGCAGCGTTGGGGCGGCTGAAGCTTTCTTT.

This clonotype was counted many times. The chain recombines TRBV20-1 with TRBJ2-1; 8 nucleotides line up with TRBD1. Germline CDR1 DFQATT, CDR2 SNEGSKA (reference sequence). The length of the CDR3 is 13 residues. The V segment lost 3 bases and the J segment 6 bases; nucleotides outside the gene matches: 4. The CDR3 region is CSASGDRFNEQFF. The CDR3 coding sequence is TGCAGTGCTAGTGGGGACAGGTTCAATGAGCAGTTCTTC.

This clonotype was recorded many times. This chain links TRBV2 with TRBJ2-3, with 11 nucleotides matching TRBD1. The trim removed 6 bases at V and 4 bases at J, leaving 9 bases unmatched. The CDR3 covers 16 residues. Germline-derived CDR1 and CDR2 are SNHLY and FYNNEI. The CDR3 loop is CASSTGTGGRADTQYF. In DNA form, the CDR3 reads TGTGCCAGCAGCACCGGGACAGGGGGAAGGGCAGATACGCAGTATTTT.

Ten or more counts support this clonotype. This rearrangement joins TRBV10-3 to TRBJ2-5; D remains unclear. The V gene lost 3 bases and the J gene lost 1 base, with 6 bases spanning the gap. Germline lookup yields CDR1 ENHRY and CDR2 SYGVKD. The CDR3 is 13 amino acids. CDR3 in DNA: TGTGCCATCAGTGATGAGATCCAAGAGACCCAGTACTTC. Amino acid sequence: CAISDEIQETQYF.

This chain joins TRBV20-1 and TRBJ2-3; 7 bases line up with TRBD2. The CDR3 spans 17 residues. Germline V CDR1 and CDR2: DFQATT, SNEGSKA (reference sequence). The V gene end was trimmed by 3 bases and the J gene end by 0 bases; junction bases not matched to a gene: 12. CDR3 DNA sequence: TGCAGTGCTAGTAAGGGCGCTAGCGGACCTAGCACAGATACGCAGTATTTT. Residues: CSASKGASGPSTDTQYF.

This rearrangement joins TRBV20-1 to TRBJ2-7; D is unresolved. The CDR3 runs 12 residues. The V gene's germline CDR1 is DFQATT and CDR2 SNEGSKA (reference sequence). V dropped 0 bases and J dropped 1 base, with 4 bases sitting between them. CDR3 DNA: TGCAGTGCTAGAGAGAAATCCTACGAGCAGTACTTC. This sequence encodes CSAREKSYEQYF.

This clonotype was seen ten or more times. This sequence joins TRBV11-3 and TRBJ1-2; D gene ambiguous. Germline loops: CDR1 SGHNT, CDR2 YENEEA. The V and J ends lost 1 base and 7 bases respectively, with 10 bases between them. The CDR3 consists of 13 residues. CDR3 DNA sequence: TGTGCCAGCAGCTTAGTGCCAGAGGCTGGCTACACCTTC. Translating gives CASSLVPEAGYTF. Full variable domain (outside the CDR3, taken from reference TRBV11-3 and TRBJ1-2): EAGVVQSPRYKIIEKKQPVAFWCNPISGHNTLYWYLQNLGQGPELLIRYENEEAVDDSQLPKDRFSAERLKGVDSTLKIQPAELGDSAVYLCASSLVPEAGYTFGSGTRLTVV.

This clonotype was detected ten times or more. This chain joins TRBV2 and TRBJ2-3; D is tentatively TRBD1 or TRBD2 (7 bases each). From germline, CDR1 is SNHLY and CDR2 FYNNEI. The CDR3 covers 17 residues. V was clipped by 6 bases and J by 4 bases, with 23 bases between them. CDR3 in DNA: TGTGCCAGCAGGGACCCCCCAGGGGGAGGGACTTCAGATACGCAGTATTTT. Protein: CASRDPPGGGTSDTQYF.

Concerning this clonotype: This may arise from a read error, as a much more abundant clone is one base away. This sequence joins TRBV7-2 and TRBJ1-5; D unclear. Germline V gene sequence: CDR1 SGHTA, CDR2 FQGNSA. The CDR3 length is 15 residues. The CDR3 DNA reads TGTGCCAGCAGCGTCCACAGTGCGAGCAATCAGCCCCGGCATTTT. Amino acid sequence: CASSVHSASNQPRHF.

There are many counts of this clonotype. J is TRBJ2-1 and V is TRBV5-1; 9 bases match TRBD2. The CDR3 totals 15 residues. Germline CDR1 SGHRS, CDR2 YFSETQ. Trimming removed 5 bases from V and 3 bases from J; junction bases left unmatched: 6. CDR3 nucleotide sequence: TGCGCCAGCAGTCTTAGCGGGGGCCACTACAATGAGCAGTTCTTC. Translating gives CASSLSGGHYNEQFF. The whole variable domain, filled in from reference TRBV5-1 and TRBJ2-1, reads KAGVTQTPRYLIKTRGQQVTLSCSPISGHRSVSWYQQTPGQGLQFLFEYFSETQRNKGNFPGRFSGRQFSNSRSEMNVSTLELGDSALYLCASSLSGGHYNEQFFGPGTRLTVL.

This clonotype was seen only a few times. The V call is TRBV27, the J call TRBJ1-1, with D unclear. The CDR3 sequence is 13 residues long. The germline V gene encodes CDR1 MNHEY and CDR2 SMNVEV (reference sequence). The V and J ends lost 6 bases and 3 bases respectively, with 11 bases between them. CDR3 sequence: CASSPDTYTEAFF. The CDR3 nucleotides are TGTGCCAGCAGCCCCGACACCTACACTGAAGCTTTCTTT.

This rearrangement joins TRBV2 to TRBJ2-7; 9 nucleotides match TRBD1. The CDR3 has 14 residues. Per germline, CDR1 SNHLY and CDR2 FYNNEI. With V trimmed by 1 base and J by 2 bases, 0 bases remained unmatched. CDR3 protein: CASSEGTGAYEQYF. The DNA of the CDR3 is TGTGCCAGCAGTGAAGGGACAGGGGCCTACGAGCAGTACTTC. Complete variable domain (other parts from reference TRBV2 and TRBJ2-7): EPEVTQTPSHQVTQMGQEVILRCVPISNHLYFYWYRQILGQKVEFLVSFYNNEISEKSEIFDDQFSVERPDGSNFTLKIRSTKLEDSAMYFCASSEGTGAYEQYFGPGTRLTVT.

This clonotype was observed many times. V and J are TRBV20-1 and TRBJ2-1; 10 nucleotides match TRBD2. Germline CDR1 reads DFQATT; CDR2 reads SNEGSKA (reference sequence). V lost 2 bases and J lost 6; bases outside the gene matches: 7. The CDR3 length is 15 residues. This chain's CDR3 is CSARTRASGSNEQFF. In nucleotides, the CDR3 is TGCAGTGCTAGAACTCGGGCTAGCGGGAGCAATGAGCAGTTCTTC.

This clonotype was detected ten times or more. V gene TRBV12-3 or TRBV12-4 combines with J gene TRBJ2-7; 8 bases are shared with TRBD1. V was pared by 5 bases and J by 4 bases, with 7 bases of the junction left unmatched. This CDR3 region has 14 residues. CDR3 residues: CASSPGQGKYEQYF. Written as DNA, the CDR3 is TGTGCCAGCAGTCCCGGACAGGGAAAGTACGAGCAGTACTTC.